This paragraph covers one T cell receptor (beta chain) sequence. The antigen is undetermined. Trimming removed 4 bases from V and 1 base from J, with 10 bases in between. From germline, CDR1 is MDHEN and CDR2 SYDVKM. There are 14 residues in the CDR3. The sample comes from a study of T cell responses to AZD1222 COVID-19 vaccine. Broader study findings: At baseline, seropositivity was found in only a handful of AZD1222 recipients. Clonal diversity was possibly underestimated; the donors were predominantly white British and more often female.

Timing groups of about 4 and about 12 weeks for second doses were pooled. TCRdb's table, derived via immunoSEQ multiplex PCR, lists solely in-frame clones and lacks some. Among 45,000 or so clones listed, roughly 90% were seen once. The sample consisted of peripheral blood, taken 28 days after the second AZD1222 dose. The sequence came from an adult who received the AZD1222 COVID-19 vaccine. The chain has TRBV28 and TRBJ1-1, with a weak D call TRBD1 (5 bases). The CDR3 sequence: CASSSGGGNTEAFF. The CDR3 bases are TGTGCCAGCAGTTCTGGCGGGGGGAACACTGAAGCTTTCTTT. Combining the CDR3 with reference TRBV28 and TRBJ1-1 gives the whole variable domain DVKVTQSSRYLVKRTGEKVFLECVQDMDHENMFWYRQDPGLGLRLIYFSYDVKMKEKGDIPEGYSVSREKKERFSLILESASTNQTSMYLCASSSGGGNTEAFFGQGTRLTVV.